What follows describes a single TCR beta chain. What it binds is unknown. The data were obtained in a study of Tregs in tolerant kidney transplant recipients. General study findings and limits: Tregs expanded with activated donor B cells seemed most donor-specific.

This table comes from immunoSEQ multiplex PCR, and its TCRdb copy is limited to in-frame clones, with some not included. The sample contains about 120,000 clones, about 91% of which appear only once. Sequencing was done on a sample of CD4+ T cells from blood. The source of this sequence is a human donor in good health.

The CDR3 is CASRSDSTDTQYF. CDR3 nucleotides: TGTGCCAGCAGATCCGATAGCACAGATACGCAGTATTTT. This sequence joins TRBV2 and TRBJ2-3; no firm D call. Germline V gene data show CDR1 as SNHLY and CDR2 as FYNNEI. The CDR3 spans 13 residues. Trimming shortened V by 6 bases and J by 0 bases, and 7 bases separated the two germline ends.